This T cell receptor beta chain was observed in a study of T-cell reconstitution after alpha-beta-depleted transplantation in children. General observations from the study: Surviving recipient cells, namely T cells and thymic progenitors, were the source of high day-60 TCRbeta diversity in some patients.

In this sample, this clonotype turned up many times. The target antigen is unknown. Preparing the TCRbeta library involved the use of unique molecular identifiers. Using its own MiXCR run on the PCR reads, TCRdb lists one record per CDR3 protein. Of over 150,000 distinct CDR3 sequences in the sample, 5.5% to 7% are singletons; the top ten hold about 6%. The V gene lost 6 bases and the J gene lost 1 base, with 19 bases spanning the gap. Germline V gives CDR1 DFQATT, CDR2 SNEGSKA (reference sequence). The CDR3 runs 15 residues. The origin of this receptor is a boy under 10 years old with acute lymphoblastic leukemia, due to receive a stem cell transplant. This chain joins TRBV20-1 and TRBJ2-7; possible D gene TRBD1, 6 bases. The material sequenced was PBMCs, taken before TCRalphabeta/CD19-depleted stem cell transplant. CDR3 sequence reads: CSALDSPLYSYEQYF. CDR3 bases: TGCAGTGCACTGGACAGCCCGTTATATTCCTACGAGCAGTACTTC.